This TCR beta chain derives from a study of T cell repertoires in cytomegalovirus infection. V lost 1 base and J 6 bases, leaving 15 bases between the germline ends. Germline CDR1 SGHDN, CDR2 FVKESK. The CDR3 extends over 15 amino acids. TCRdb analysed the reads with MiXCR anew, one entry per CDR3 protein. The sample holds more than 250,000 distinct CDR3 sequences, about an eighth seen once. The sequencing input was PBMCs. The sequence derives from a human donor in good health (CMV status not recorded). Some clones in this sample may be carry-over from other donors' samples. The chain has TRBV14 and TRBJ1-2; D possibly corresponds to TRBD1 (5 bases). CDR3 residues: CASSQVISGRDGYTF. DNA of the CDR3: TGTGCCAGCAGCCAAGTGATCTCGGGACGGGATGGCTACACCTTC.